This paragraph reports one T cell receptor beta chain. Its antigen is still unknown. This sample is part of a study of post-analysis software for immune sequencing data. Every TCR beta cDNA library bore unique molecular identifiers. T cells numbering about 0.9 to 11 million yielded roughly 0.5 million cDNA molecules. TCRdb processed the PCR reads anew with MiXCR; each CDR3 protein has one entry. The sample records some 800,000 distinct CDR3 sequences, around 46% being singletons. Regarding the study as a whole: Controls showed lower frequencies than patients for a handful of TRBV segments, and TRBV5-6, TRBV5-1 and TRBV20-1 were among these.

The CDR3 covers 14 residues. From germline, CDR1 is SGHTA and CDR2 FQGNSA. V lost 1 base and J lost 4, with 8 bases in between. This receptor was taken from a girl aged 10 to 17 with multiple sclerosis. Source material: blood. This chain uses TRBV7-2 with TRBJ2-1; the D is unclear. The CDR3 sequence: CASSLETGYNEQFF. In nucleotides, the CDR3 is TGTGCCAGCAGCTTAGAAACCGGGTACAATGAGCAGTTCTTC.